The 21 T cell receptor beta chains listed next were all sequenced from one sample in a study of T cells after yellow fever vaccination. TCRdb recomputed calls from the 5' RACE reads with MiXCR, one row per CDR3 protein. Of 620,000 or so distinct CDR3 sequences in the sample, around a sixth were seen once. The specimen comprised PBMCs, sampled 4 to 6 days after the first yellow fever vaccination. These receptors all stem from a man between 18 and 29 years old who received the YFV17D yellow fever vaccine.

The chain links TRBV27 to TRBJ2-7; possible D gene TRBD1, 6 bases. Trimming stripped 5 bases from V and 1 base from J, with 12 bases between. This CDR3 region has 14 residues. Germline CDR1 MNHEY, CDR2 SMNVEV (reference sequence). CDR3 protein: CASSLNRDSYEQYV. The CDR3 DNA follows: TGTGCCAGCAGTCTGAACAGGGATTCCTACGAGCAGTACGTC.

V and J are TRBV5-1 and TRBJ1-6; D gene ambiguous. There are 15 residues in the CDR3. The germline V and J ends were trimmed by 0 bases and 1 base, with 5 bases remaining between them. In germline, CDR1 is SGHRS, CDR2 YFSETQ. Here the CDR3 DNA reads TGCGCCAGCAGCTTGGAGGATTCCTATAATTCACCCCTCCACTTT. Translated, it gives CASSLEDSYNSPLHF.

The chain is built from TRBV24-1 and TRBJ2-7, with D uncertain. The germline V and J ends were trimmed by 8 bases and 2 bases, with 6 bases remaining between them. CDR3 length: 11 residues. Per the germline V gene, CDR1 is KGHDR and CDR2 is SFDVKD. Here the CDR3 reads CATTLTYEQYF. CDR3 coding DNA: TGTGCCACCACCTTAACCTACGAGCAGTACTTC.

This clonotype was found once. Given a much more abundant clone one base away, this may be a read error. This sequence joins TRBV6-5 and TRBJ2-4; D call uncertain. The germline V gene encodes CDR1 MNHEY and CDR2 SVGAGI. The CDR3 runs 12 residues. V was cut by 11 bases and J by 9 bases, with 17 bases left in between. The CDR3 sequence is CAGKEVSGIQYF. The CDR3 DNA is TGTGCCGGCAAAGAAGTTTCGGGCATTCAGTACTTC.

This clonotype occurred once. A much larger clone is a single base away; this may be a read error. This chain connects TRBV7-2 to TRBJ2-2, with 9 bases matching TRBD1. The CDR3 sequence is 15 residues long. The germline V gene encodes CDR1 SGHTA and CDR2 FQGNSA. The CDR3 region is CASSRQGGNTGKLFF. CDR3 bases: TGTGCCAGCAGCCGACAGGGGGGAAACACCGGGAAGCTGTTTTTT.

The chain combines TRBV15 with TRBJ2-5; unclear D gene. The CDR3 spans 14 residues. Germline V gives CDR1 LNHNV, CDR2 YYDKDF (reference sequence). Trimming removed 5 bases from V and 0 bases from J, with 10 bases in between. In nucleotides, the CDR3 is TGTGCCACCAGCCCACACGGGTACCAAGAGACCCAGTACTTC. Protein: CATSPHGYQETQYF.

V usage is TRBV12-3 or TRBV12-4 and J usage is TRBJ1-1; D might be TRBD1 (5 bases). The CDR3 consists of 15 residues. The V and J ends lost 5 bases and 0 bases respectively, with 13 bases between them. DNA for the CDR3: TGTGCCAGCAGTCCCGACAGCCTCATGAACACTGAAGCTTTCTTT. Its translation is CASSPDSLMNTEAFF.

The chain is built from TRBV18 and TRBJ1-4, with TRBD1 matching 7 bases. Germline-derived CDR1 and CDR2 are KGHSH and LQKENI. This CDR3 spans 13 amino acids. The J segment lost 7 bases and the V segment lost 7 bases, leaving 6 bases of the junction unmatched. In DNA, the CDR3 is TGTGCCAGCTGCACAGGGGAAGGTGAAAAACTGTTTTTT. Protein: CASCTGEGEKLFF.

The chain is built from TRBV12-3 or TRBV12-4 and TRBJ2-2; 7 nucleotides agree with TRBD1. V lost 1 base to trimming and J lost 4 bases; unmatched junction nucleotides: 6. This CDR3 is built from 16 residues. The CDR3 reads CASSLGLTGATGELFF. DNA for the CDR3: TGTGCCAGCAGTTTAGGCCTCACAGGGGCCACCGGGGAGCTGTTTTTT.

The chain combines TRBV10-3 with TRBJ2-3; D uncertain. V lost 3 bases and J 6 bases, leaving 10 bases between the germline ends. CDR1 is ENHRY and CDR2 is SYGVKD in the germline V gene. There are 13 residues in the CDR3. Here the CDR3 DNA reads TGTGCCATCAGTGATATTCCTGGTGATACGCAGTATTTT. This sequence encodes CAISDIPGDTQYF.

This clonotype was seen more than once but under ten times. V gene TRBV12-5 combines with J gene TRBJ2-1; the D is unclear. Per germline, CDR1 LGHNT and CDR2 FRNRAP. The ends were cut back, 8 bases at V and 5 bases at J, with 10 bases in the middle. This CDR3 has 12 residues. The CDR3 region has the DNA TGTGCTAGTAATAAGAAGAACAATGAGCAGTTCTTC. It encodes CASNKKNNEQFF. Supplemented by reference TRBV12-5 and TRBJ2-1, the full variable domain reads DARVTQTPRHKVTEMGQEVTMRCQPILGHNTVFWYRQTMMQGLELLAYFRNRAPLDDSGMPKDRFSAEMPDATLATLKIQPSEPRDSAVYFCASNKKNNEQFFGPGTRLTVL.

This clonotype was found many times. The CDR3 loop reads CASSLAPSYEQYV. In nucleotides, the CDR3 is TGCGCCAGCAGCTTAGCGCCGAGCTACGAGCAGTACGTC. The rearrangement links TRBV5-1 to TRBJ2-7; no reliable D call. Germline assignment: CDR1 SGHRS and CDR2 YFSETQ. V lost 2 bases, J lost 3 bases, and 9 bases lay in between. The CDR3 extends over 13 amino acids.

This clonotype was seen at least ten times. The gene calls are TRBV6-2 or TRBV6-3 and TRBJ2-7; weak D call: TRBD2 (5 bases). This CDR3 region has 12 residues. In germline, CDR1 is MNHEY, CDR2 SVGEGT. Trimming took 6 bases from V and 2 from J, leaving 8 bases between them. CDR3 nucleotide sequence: TGTGCCAGCAGAACGGGAACCTACGAGCAGTACTTC. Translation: CASRTGTYEQYF.

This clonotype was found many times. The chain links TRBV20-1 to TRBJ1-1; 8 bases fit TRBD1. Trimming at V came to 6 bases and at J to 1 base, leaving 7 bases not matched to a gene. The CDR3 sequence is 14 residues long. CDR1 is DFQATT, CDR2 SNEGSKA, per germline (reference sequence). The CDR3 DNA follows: TGCAGTGCCAGAACAGGGGGTTGGAACACTGAAGCTTTCTTT. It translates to CSARTGGWNTEAFF.

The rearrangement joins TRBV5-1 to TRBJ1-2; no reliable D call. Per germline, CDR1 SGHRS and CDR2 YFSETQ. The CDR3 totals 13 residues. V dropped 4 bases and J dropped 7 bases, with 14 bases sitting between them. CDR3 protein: CASSAPPERGYTF. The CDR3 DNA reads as TGCGCCAGCAGCGCACCGCCGGAGCGTGGCTACACCTTC.

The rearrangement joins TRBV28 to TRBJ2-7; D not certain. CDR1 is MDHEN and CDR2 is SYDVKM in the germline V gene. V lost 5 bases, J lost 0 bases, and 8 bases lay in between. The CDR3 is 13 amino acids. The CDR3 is CASSGPSSYEQYF. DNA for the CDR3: TGTGCCAGCAGTGGACCTAGCTCCTACGAGCAGTACTTC.

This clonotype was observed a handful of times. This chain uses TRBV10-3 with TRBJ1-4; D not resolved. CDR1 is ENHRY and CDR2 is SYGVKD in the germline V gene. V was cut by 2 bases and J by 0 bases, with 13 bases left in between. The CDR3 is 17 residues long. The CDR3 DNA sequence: TGTGCCATCAGTGAGCTATCAAAATTCGCAACTAATGAAAAACTGTTTTTT. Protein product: CAISELSKFATNEKLFF.

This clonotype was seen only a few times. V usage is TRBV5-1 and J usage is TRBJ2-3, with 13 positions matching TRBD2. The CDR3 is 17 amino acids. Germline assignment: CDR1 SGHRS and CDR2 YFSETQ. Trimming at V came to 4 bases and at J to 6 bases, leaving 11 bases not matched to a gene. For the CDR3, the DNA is TGCGCCAGCAGCAGGGATGCCGGGACTAGCGGGAAGGATACGCAGTATTTT. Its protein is CASSRDAGTSGKDTQYF.

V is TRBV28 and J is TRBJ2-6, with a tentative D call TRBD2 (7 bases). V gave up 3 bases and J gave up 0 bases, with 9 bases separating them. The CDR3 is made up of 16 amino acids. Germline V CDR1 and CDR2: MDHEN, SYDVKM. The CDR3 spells CASSLRGLSGANVLTF. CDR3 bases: TGTGCCAGCAGTTTGCGGGGGCTCTCTGGGGCCAACGTCCTGACTTTC. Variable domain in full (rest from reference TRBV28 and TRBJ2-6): DVKVTQSSRYLVKRTGEKVFLECVQDMDHENMFWYRQDPGLGLRLIYFSYDVKMKEKGDIPEGYSVSREKKERFSLILESASTNQTSMYLCASSLRGLSGANVLTFGAGSRLTVL.

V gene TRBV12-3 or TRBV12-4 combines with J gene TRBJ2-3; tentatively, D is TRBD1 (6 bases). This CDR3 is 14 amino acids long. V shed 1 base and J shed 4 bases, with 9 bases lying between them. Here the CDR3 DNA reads TGTGCCAGCAGTTTAGGCGGACAGCCAGATACGCAGTATTTT. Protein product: CASSLGGQPDTQYF.

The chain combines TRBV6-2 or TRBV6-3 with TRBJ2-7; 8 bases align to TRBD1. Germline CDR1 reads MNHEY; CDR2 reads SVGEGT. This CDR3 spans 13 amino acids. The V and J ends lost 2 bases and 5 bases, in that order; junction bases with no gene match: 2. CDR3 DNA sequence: TGTGCCAGCAGTTACGGGACAGGTGACGAGCAGTACTTC. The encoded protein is CASSYGTGDEQYF.